Listed below are T cell receptor beta chains from one sample, sequenced in a study of T cell responses to AZD1222 COVID-19 vaccine. The protocol was immunoSEQ multiplex PCR, while the TCRdb copy is restricted to in-frame clones and leaves out a portion. The table has roughly 100,000 clones, about 88% seen once. Source: peripheral blood, taken on day 0 of AZD1222 vaccination. The receptor source for this set is an adult in good health. Both conserved end residues are part of each CDR3. Fields, in order: clone size, D gene, CDR3 length, V gene, J gene, CDR3 protein, CDR3 DNA. D genes are given only for firm matches. Not every row has a clone size; where given, it reads once, few, many or a size class.

clone_size: .; d_call: TRBD1; cdr3_length: 14; v_call: TRBV11-2; j_call: TRBJ2-5; cdr3_aa: CASSWDRGAETQYF; cdr3_nt: TGTGCCAGCAGCTGGGACAGGGGTGCAGAGACCCAGTACTTC
clone_size: .; d_call: TRBD2; cdr3_length: 14; v_call: TRBV2; j_call: TRBJ2-1; cdr3_aa: CASTRTSGKNEQFF; cdr3_nt: TGTGCCAGCACAAGGACTAGTGGGAAGAATGAGCAGTTCTTC
clone_size: .; d_call: .; cdr3_length: 14; v_call: TRBV6-5; j_call: TRBJ2-2; cdr3_aa: CASSAASHTGELFF; cdr3_nt: TGTGCCAGCAGCGCCGCTAGTCACACCGGGGAGCTGTTTTTT
clone_size: .; d_call: TRBD1; cdr3_length: 14; v_call: TRBV7-7; j_call: TRBJ2-5; cdr3_aa: CASSLGTAEETQYF; cdr3_nt: TGTGCTAGCAGCCTCGGGACAGCTGAAGAGACCCAGTACTTC
clone_size: .; d_call: .; cdr3_length: 13; v_call: TRBV7-9; j_call: TRBJ1-1; cdr3_aa: CASSLIQNTEAFF; cdr3_nt: TGTGCCAGCAGCTTAATACAGAACACTGAAGCTTTCTTT
clone_size: .; d_call: TRBD1; cdr3_length: 15; v_call: TRBV29-1; j_call: TRBJ1-2; cdr3_aa: CSVEDEGARYYGYTF; cdr3_nt: TGCAGCGTTGAAGACGAGGGGGCGCGTTACTATGGCTACACCTTC
clone_size: .; d_call: .; cdr3_length: 17; v_call: TRBV24-1; j_call: TRBJ1-5; cdr3_aa: CATEAGPGPLDDQPQHF; cdr3_nt: TGTGCCACTGAGGCCGGGCCGGGACCCTTAGACGATCAGCCCCAGCATTTT
clone_size: once; d_call: .; cdr3_length: 17; v_call: TRBV3-1/TRBV3-2; j_call: TRBJ2-7; cdr3_aa: CASSQEKANVRGGEQYF; cdr3_nt: TGTGCCAGCAGCCAAGAAAAAGCGAACGTGCGGGGAGGCGAGCAGTACTTC
clone_size: once; d_call: .; cdr3_length: 18; v_call: TRBV23-1; j_call: TRBJ1-5; cdr3_aa: CPSSPLRAPLIHNQPQHF; cdr3_nt: TGCCCCAGCAGCCCACTCAGGGCTCCTTTAATCCATAATCAGCCCCAGCATTTT
clone_size: .; d_call: .; cdr3_length: 13; v_call: TRBV7-9; j_call: TRBJ1-3; cdr3_aa: CASSLGQGDTIYF; cdr3_nt: TGTGCCAGCAGCTTAGGGCAAGGGGACACCATATATTTT
clone_size: .; d_call: .; cdr3_length: 17; v_call: TRBV7-8; j_call: TRBJ2-3; cdr3_aa: CASSSFETWDITDTQYF; cdr3_nt: TGTGCCAGCAGCTCCTTCGAGACCTGGGACATCACAGATACGCAGTATTTT
clone_size: .; d_call: .; cdr3_length: 13; v_call: TRBV6-5; j_call: TRBJ2-7; cdr3_aa: CASSYGRIYEQYF; cdr3_nt: TGTGCCAGCAGTTACGGCAGGATCTACGAGCAGTACTTC
clone_size: once; d_call: .; cdr3_length: 14; v_call: TRBV18; j_call: TRBJ1-4; cdr3_aa: CASSPGTDNEKLFF; cdr3_nt: TGTGCCAGCTCCCCCGGGACCGATAATGAAAAACTGTTTTTT
clone_size: .; d_call: TRBD1; cdr3_length: 16; v_call: TRBV6-5; j_call: TRBJ1-2; cdr3_aa: CASSYSPDRSNYGYTF; cdr3_nt: TGTGCCAGCAGTTACTCGCCGGACAGGTCAAACTATGGCTACACCTTC
clone_size: .; d_call: .; cdr3_length: 14; v_call: TRBV3-1/TRBV3-2; j_call: TRBJ1-6; cdr3_aa: CASSPPAYNSPLHF; cdr3_nt: TGTGCCAGCAGCCCCCCGGCCTATAATTCACCCCTCCACTTT
clone_size: .; d_call: TRBD1; cdr3_length: 15; v_call: TRBV4-1; j_call: TRBJ2-2; cdr3_aa: CASSQDRDRGRELFF; cdr3_nt: TGCGCCAGCAGCCAAGATCGGGACAGGGGCCGGGAGCTGTTTTTT